The text below deals with one T cell receptor beta chain. The target antigen is unknown. The data derive from a study of PD-1 blockade in classical Hodgkin lymphoma. Study background: The study gave patients nivolumab 3 mg/kg intravenously every 2 weeks. Study-level findings and limits: TCR diversity in CD4+, not CD8+, cells rose significantly by C4D1. Complete responders matched newly diagnosed patients in baseline diversity. Patients who initiated nivolumab within 1 year of ASCT were excluded.

Brentuximab vedotin exposure varied among the patients, all of whom had relapsed after autologous stem cell transplantation. The method was immunoSEQ multiplex PCR; TCRdb's version includes in-frame clones alone and lacks a portion of them. The sample shows 39,000 or so clones, roughly 86% of them seen only once. Per germline, CDR1 SGDLS and CDR2 YYNGEE. CDR3 length: 15 residues. V lost 4 bases, J lost 0 bases, and 13 bases lay in between. The sequence was obtained from a human donor with classical Hodgkin lymphoma. The chain links TRBV9 to TRBJ2-5, with a possible D match to TRBD2 (5 bases). Sample: peripheral blood mononuclear cells (PBMCs), taken before the second cycle of nivolumab. Here the CDR3 reads CASSINPDYQETQYF. CDR3 DNA sequence: TGTGCCAGCAGCATCAACCCGGACTACCAAGAGACCCAGTACTTC. The full variable domain, with the rest looked up from reference TRBV9 and TRBJ2-5, is DSGVTQTPKHLITATGQRVTLRCSPRSGDLSVYWYQQSLDQGLQFLIQYYNGEERAKGNILERFSAQQFPDLHSELNLSSLELGDSALYFCASSINPDYQETQYFGPGTRLLVL.